This TCR beta chain was found in a study of identical twins. Findings and limits, study-wide: Sharing of beta out-of-frame sequences by twins showed a weaker excess. The abundant beta clonotypes from cord blood had fewer insertions, and memory repertoires had none of this.

This CDR3 is built from 14 residues. The germline gives CDR1 MGHRA, CDR2 YSYEKL. Deletions cut 0 bases from V and 5 bases from J, with 10 bases between. Template switching created a universal primer site, and the cDNA included unique molecular identifiers. TCRdb re-called the 5' RACE reads with MiXCR, one entry per CDR3 protein. Among 550,000 to 700,000 distinct CDR3 sequences listed, roughly 9.5% were seen once. This clonotype occurred a few times. No antigen is known for it. Among all donors, each was a healthy Caucasian. The same data also went into a second study, on yellow fever vaccine responses in identical twins.

The gene calls are TRBV4-1 and TRBJ1-2; the D gene is possibly TRBD1 (5 bases). The source of this sequence is a woman aged 18-29 years in good health. The sequencing sample was made of PBMCs. Here the CDR3 DNA reads TGCGCCAGCAGCCAAGATCTGGGGGGGTATGGCTACACCTTC. Protein product: CASSQDLGGYGYTF.